The 25 T cell receptor beta chains listed next were all sequenced from one sample in a study of T-cell reconstitution after alpha-beta-depleted transplantation in children. Construction of the TCRbeta library involved unique molecular identifiers. Each CDR3 protein is one row after TCRdb ran MiXCR on the PCR reads. The sample includes approximately 500,000 distinct CDR3 sequences, roughly 10% of them seen just once. The material sequenced was PBMCs, taken before TCRalphabeta/CD19-depleted stem cell transplant. These receptors came from a child aged 2-15 years with inherited bone marrow failure, due to receive a stem cell transplant.

In this sample, this clonotype turned up many times. V is TRBV30 and J is TRBJ2-1, with 7 bases fitting TRBD2. CDR1 is GTSNPN, CDR2 SVGIG, per germline (reference sequence). The ends lost 2 bases at V and 4 bases at J; junction bases unmatched: 5. This CDR3 spans 14 amino acids. The CDR3 sequence is CAWSLPAGYNEQFF. CDR3 coding DNA: TGTGCCTGGAGTTTGCCAGCGGGGTACAATGAGCAGTTCTTC. Combining the CDR3 with reference TRBV30 and TRBJ2-1 gives the whole variable domain SQTIHQWPATLVQPVGSPLSLECTVEGTSNPNLYWYRQAAGRGLQLLFYSVGIGQISSEVPQNLSASRPQDRQFILSSKKLLLSDSGFYLCAWSLPAGYNEQFFGPGTRLTVL.

This clonotype was observed many times. The chain joins TRBV29-1 to TRBJ1-4; no reliable D call. The CDR3 length is 13 residues. V was shortened by 5 bases and J by 6 bases, with 13 bases between the two germline ends. Germline V gives CDR1 SQVTM, CDR2 ANQGSEA. The CDR3 spells CSVSGRSHEKLFF. CDR3 sequence (DNA): TGCAGCGTTTCTGGTCGGTCCCATGAAAAACTGTTTTTT.

This clonotype showed up many times. V is TRBV5-4 and J is TRBJ2-3; TRBD2 matches at 8 bases. Unmatched junction bases numbered 6, after V lost 2 bases and J lost 1 base. This CDR3 contains 16 residues. CDR1 and CDR2 from the germline V gene are SGHNT and YYREEE (reference sequence). The CDR3 DNA reads as TGTGCCAGCAGCTTTGGACTAGCCAGTCGCACAGATACGCAGTATTTT. The encoded protein is CASSFGLASRTDTQYF.

The sample holds many counts of this clonotype. The chain joins TRBV29-1 to TRBJ2-2, with a possible D match to TRBD1 (6 bases). This CDR3 has 12 residues. Trimming removed 4 bases from V and 6 bases from J, with 9 bases in between. In germline, CDR1 is SQVTM, CDR2 ANQGSEA. The CDR3: CSVGPGAGELFF. DNA of the CDR3: TGCAGCGTTGGACCAGGGGCCGGGGAGCTGTTTTTT.

There are many counts of this clonotype. V is TRBV7-6 and J is TRBJ2-1, with TRBD2 identical over 11 bases. With 4 bases clipped from V and 6 bases from J, the junction kept 5 bases outside the gene matches. The CDR3 contains 15 residues. Per germline, CDR1 SGHVS and CDR2 FNYEAQ. DNA for the CDR3: TGTGCCAGCAGCTACGGACTAGCGGGTTTCAATGAGCAGTTCTTC. Translation gives CASSYGLAGFNEQFF. The variable domain in full, with the rest retrieved from reference TRBV7-6 and TRBJ2-1, is GAGVSQSPRYKVTKRGQDVALRCDPISGHVSLYWYRQALGQGPEFLTYFNYEAQQDKSGLPNDRFSAERPEGSISTLTIQRTEQRDSAMYRCASSYGLAGFNEQFFGPGTRLTVL.

V gene TRBV5-1 combines with J gene TRBJ2-7; 8 bases are shared with TRBD1. Germline V gene sequence: CDR1 SGHRS, CDR2 YFSETQ. V trimming: 0 bases; J trimming: 4 bases; junction bases outside the gene matches: 9. This CDR3 comprises 16 residues. The CDR3 sequence: CASSLAQGQAFYEQYF. Written as DNA, the CDR3 is TGCGCCAGCAGCTTGGCCCAGGGACAGGCCTTTTACGAGCAGTACTTC.

This clonotype was observed at least ten times. The chain joins TRBV20-1 to TRBJ2-7, with 8 bases aligning to TRBD2. Per the germline V gene, CDR1 is DFQATT and CDR2 is SNEGSKA (reference sequence). This CDR3 is 14 amino acids long. V shed 4 bases and J 3 bases; nucleotides not matched to a gene: 8. Here the CDR3 reads CSATPPGLVYEQYF. The DNA of the CDR3 is TGCAGTGCTACCCCGCCGGGACTAGTCTACGAGCAGTACTTC.

On this clonotype: A single base separates this from a much larger clone, so it may be a read error. V and J are TRBV9 and TRBJ2-7, with D possibly TRBD1 on 6 matching bases. Germline lookup yields CDR1 SGDLS and CDR2 YYNGEE. This CDR3 spans 16 amino acids. In nucleotides, the CDR3 is TGTGCCAGCAGCGTAGATTCACAGGGAGTCTCCTACGAGCAGCACTTC. Translating it yields CASSVDSQGVSYEQHF.

There are many counts of this clonotype. This chain joins TRBV4-2 and TRBJ2-1; TRBD2 agrees at 11 bases. The CDR3 contains 14 residues. CDR1 LGHNA and CDR2 YNFKEQ come from the germline V gene. V lost 6 bases, J lost 7 bases, and 5 bases stayed unmatched. The DNA for the CDR3 is TGTGCCAGCAGTGGACTAGCGGGCGTAAATGAGCAGTTCTTC. This gives the protein CASSGLAGVNEQFF.

In its sample, this clonotype was seen many times. V is TRBV5-1 and J is TRBJ2-1; TRBD2 might be the D (6 bases). Trimming took 2 bases from V and 3 from J, leaving 12 bases between them. The germline gives CDR1 SGHRS, CDR2 YFSETQ. CDR3 length equals 15 residues. The CDR3 loop is CASSLIQRVYNEQFF. The CDR3 DNA follows: TGCGCCAGCAGCTTAATCCAGCGGGTCTACAATGAGCAGTTCTTC.

This clonotype has more than one count but fewer than ten. V and J are TRBV6-2 or TRBV6-3 and TRBJ2-1, with 11 bases aligning to TRBD2. Germline-derived CDR1 and CDR2 are MNHEY and SVGEGT. CDR3 length: 14 amino acids. With 6 bases clipped from V and 10 bases from J, the junction kept 8 bases outside the gene matches. The CDR3 nucleotides read TGTGCCAGCAGATCTAGCGGGAGGCGAGGGGAGCAGTTCTTC. This encodes CASRSSGRRGEQFF.

This clonotype was seen many times. This chain connects TRBV15 to TRBJ2-1; 9 bases align to TRBD2. The germline V gene encodes CDR1 LNHNV and CDR2 YYDKDF (reference sequence). This CDR3 comprises 14 residues. With 5 bases clipped from V and 8 bases from J, the junction kept 7 bases outside the gene matches. Here the CDR3 DNA reads TGTGCCACCAGCCGGGGCGGGAGGGCCGATGAGCAGTTCTTC. Its translation is CATSRGGRADEQFF.

This clonotype was counted only a few times. The V gene is TRBV7-2, the J gene TRBJ2-1; D may correspond to TRBD1 or TRBD2 (6 bases each). The CDR3 is made up of 14 amino acids. The V end was cut by 1 base, the J end by 15 bases, with 19 bases between. The germline V gene has CDR1 SGHTA and CDR2 FQGNSA. The CDR3 DNA reads TGTGCCAGCAGCTTAGTCTTCCGGGACGGGGGCCCGTTCTTC. It specifies CASSLVFRDGGPFF.

There are many counts of this clonotype. The V call is TRBV12-3 or TRBV12-4, the J call TRBJ2-3; D is uncertain. Trimming removed 6 bases at V and 5 bases at J, with 9 bases between. The CDR3 is made up of 12 amino acids. In nucleotides, the CDR3 is TGTGCCAGCAGACGAAACCTAGATACGCAGTATTTT. Residues: CASRRNLDTQYF.

This clonotype was seen many times. The chain recombines TRBV27 with TRBJ2-7; D might be TRBD1 or TRBD2, each matching 5 bases. The CDR3 runs 14 residues. Germline V gene sequence: CDR1 MNHEY, CDR2 SMNVEV (reference sequence). V lost 2 bases and J 1 base, leaving 9 bases between the germline ends. CDR3 in DNA: TGTGCCAGCAGTTTAAGGGACGCTTCCTACGAGCAGTACTTC. Its protein is CASSLRDASYEQYF.

This chain joins TRBV7-6 and TRBJ2-5; 7 nucleotides align to TRBD2. The germline V gene encodes CDR1 SGHVS and CDR2 FNYEAQ. The CDR3 has 14 residues. With V trimmed by 5 bases and J by 5 bases, 8 bases remained unmatched. The CDR3, as DNA: TGTGCCAGCAGCGCGTCACTAGCGTATGAGACCCAGTACTTC. Its protein is CASSASLAYETQYF.

This clonotype has only a few counts. The chain links TRBV19 to TRBJ2-7, with TRBD2 matching over 7 bases. The CDR3 sequence is 17 residues long. The V gene's germline CDR1 is LNHDA and CDR2 SQIVND (reference sequence). Trimming cost V 5 bases and J 0 bases; bases outside gene matches: 13. The CDR3 DNA sequence: TGTGCCAGTAGTCCGGGACTAATTATCCCGGGCTCCTACGAGCAGTACTTC. The encoded protein is CASSPGLIIPGSYEQYF.

The sample holds many counts of this clonotype. The chain joins TRBV7-2 to TRBJ2-1, with TRBD2 matching 10 bases. The CDR3 sequence is 15 residues long. The J segment lost 5 bases and the V segment lost 4 bases, leaving 5 bases of the junction unmatched. Germline-derived CDR1 and CDR2 are SGHTA and FQGNSA. In DNA, the CDR3 is TGTGCCAGCAGCTCCGGACTAGCGGAGCACAATGAGCAGTTCTTC. This translates into CASSSGLAEHNEQFF.

This clonotype was observed many times. V and J are TRBV3-1 and TRBJ1-5; D gene uncertain. V lost 3 bases and J lost 0, with 6 bases in between. The CDR3 is 14 residues long. From germline, CDR1 is LGHDT and CDR2 YNNKEL (reference sequence). The CDR3 protein is CASSQSDSNQPQHF. The CDR3 DNA is TGTGCCAGCAGCCAGTCGGATAGCAATCAGCCCCAGCATTTT. The variable domain in full, completed from reference TRBV3-1 and TRBJ1-5, reads DTAVSQTPKYLVTQMGNDKSIKCEQNLGHDTMYWYKQDSKKFLKIMFSYNNKELIINETVPNRFSPKSPDKAHLNLHINSLELGDSAVYFCASSQSDSNQPQHFGDGTRLSIL.

The rearrangement uses TRBV20-1 and TRBJ2-7; 7 bases fit TRBD1. Germline V gives CDR1 DFQATT, CDR2 SNEGSKA (reference sequence). The CDR3 length is 14 residues. Losses at the gene ends were 3 bases for V and 2 bases for J; bases not matched to a gene: 7. The CDR3 loop is CSARVGQRPYEQYF. CDR3 sequence (DNA): TGCAGTGCTAGGGTGGGACAGCGCCCCTACGAGCAGTACTTC.

This chain uses TRBV20-1 with TRBJ2-3; 10 bases are shared with TRBD1. Germline V gene lookup returns CDR1 DFQATT and CDR2 SNEGSKA (reference sequence). CDR3 size: 13 residues. The CDR3 here is CSRQGAWYDTQYF. CDR3 sequence (DNA): TGCAGCCGACAGGGGGCCTGGTACGATACGCAGTATTTT.

This clonotype was seen at least ten times. This chain uses TRBV7-9 with TRBJ2-2, with D uncertain. Germline V CDR1 and CDR2: SEHNR, FQNEAQ (reference sequence). This CDR3 comprises 12 residues. V was pared by 6 bases and J by 3 bases, with 5 bases between. CDR3 in DNA: TGTGCCAGCAGTTTCTACACCGGGGAGCTGTTTTTT. This translates into CASSFYTGELFF.

This clonotype has ten or more counts. V is TRBV5-1 and J is TRBJ1-5; no firm D call. CDR3 length: 14 residues. The germline V gene has CDR1 SGHRS and CDR2 YFSETQ. The germline V and J ends were trimmed by 4 bases and 6 bases, with 14 bases remaining between them. The CDR3 nucleotides read TGCGCCAGCAGCCCAAACGCAATAGGTCAGCCCCAGCATTTT. Amino acids: CASSPNAIGQPQHF.

This clonotype was observed at least ten times. In DNA, the CDR3 is TGTGCCAGCAGCGAGGGACTAGCGGGAGGTTTATCTGGGGCCAACGTCCTGACTTTC. Translation: CASSEGLAGGLSGANVLTF. This chain connects TRBV11-1 to TRBJ2-6; 15 bases agree with TRBD2. Germline lookup yields CDR1 SGHAT and CDR2 FQDESV (reference sequence). Trimming took 5 bases from V and 1 from J; bases not matched to a gene: 6. This CDR3 has 19 residues.

This clonotype came up many times. The gene calls are TRBV9 and TRBJ2-7; 11 positions match TRBD2. With 1 base clipped from V and 6 bases from J, the junction kept 0 bases outside the gene matches. The CDR3 is 13 amino acids. CDR1 is SGDLS, CDR2 YYNGEE, per germline. The CDR3 bases are TGTGCCAGCAGCGTAACTAGCGGGAGCGAGCAGTACTTC. It encodes CASSVTSGSEQYF.